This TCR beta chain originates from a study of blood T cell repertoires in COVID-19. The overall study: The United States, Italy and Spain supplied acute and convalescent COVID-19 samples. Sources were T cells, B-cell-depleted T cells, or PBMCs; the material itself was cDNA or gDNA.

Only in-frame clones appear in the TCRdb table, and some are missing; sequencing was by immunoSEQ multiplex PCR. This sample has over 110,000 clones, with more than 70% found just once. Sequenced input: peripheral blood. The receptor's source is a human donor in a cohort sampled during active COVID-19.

For the CDR3, the DNA is TGTGCCATCAGTGAGGTCGCTAGAGGATCAGAGACCCAGTACTTC. Translation: CAISEVARGSETQYF. The chain combines TRBV10-3 with TRBJ2-5; no reliable D call. V was shortened by 2 bases and J by 4 bases, with 14 bases between the two germline ends. The germline gives CDR1 ENHRY, CDR2 SYGVKD. The CDR3 totals 15 residues.